This T cell receptor (beta chain) comes out of a study of T cells in Graves' hyperthyroidism and ophthalmopathy. Points from the study as a whole: Ophthalmopathy was model-predicted a median roughly 6.5 months pre-onset. Peripheral blood also featured most of the thyroid clonotypes expanded above 0.001.

Concerning this clonotype itself: The antigen is not known.

The germline CDR1 and CDR2 sequences are SQVTM and ANQGSEA. The junction had 11 bases not matched to a gene; V was cut back by 7 bases and J by 6 bases. The CDR3 is made up of 15 amino acids. Exclusion of a patient resulted from uncontrolled infection, other autoimmune disease, pregnancy or lactation. RNA transcripts served as the template for amplifying TCR beta CDR3 regions. HTBI primers were used for first-round RT-PCR of the TCR CDR3. TCRdb called the multiplex PCR reads again in MiXCR, with one record for every CDR3 protein. The profile shows 450,000 to 650,000 distinct CDR3 sequences, roughly a sixth of them singletons.

Sample: blood. The chain joins TRBV29-1 to TRBJ2-2; 10 bases line up with TRBD2. This receptor was obtained from a woman younger than 30 with Graves' ophthalmopathy. CDR3 sequence reads: CSAEGSSGRSGELFF. For the CDR3, the DNA is TGCAGCGCCGAGGGGTCTAGCGGGAGATCCGGGGAGCTGTTTTTT.